This TCR beta chain was captured in a study of blood T cell repertoires in COVID-19. Here immunoSEQ multiplex PCR was the method, and the copy in TCRdb shows in-frame clones only, minus some. The table records some 330,000 clones, approximately 87% of them present only once. V dropped 3 bases and J dropped 3 bases, with 9 bases sitting between them. The CDR3 totals 14 residues. Germline V gene lookup returns CDR1 MDHEN and CDR2 SYDVKM. J is TRBJ1-5 and V is TRBV28; tentative D call: TRBD1 (5 bases). This receptor was obtained from a woman aged 45-60 years with active or convalescent COVID-19. Sample: peripheral blood. The CDR3 protein is CASSFTGANQPQHF. The CDR3 nucleotides are TGTGCCAGCAGTTTTACAGGCGCCAATCAGCCCCAGCATTTT.